This T cell receptor (beta chain) appears in the sequencing data of a study of human T cells and chemical hapten exposure. Trimming left V 1 base short and J 5 bases short, with 9 bases between. Germline V CDR1 and CDR2: LGHNA, YNFKEQ. The CDR3 sequence is 13 residues long. About this clonotype itself: Antigen specificity is unknown.

Authors' methods: Individual samples carried between about 20,000 and 700,000 TCRs, with 95,638 as the median. Each CDR3 protein gets one entry after TCRdb re-called the RACE reads with MiXCR. These V and J calls derive from TCRdb rather than the authors' analysis. The sample contains more than 250,000 distinct CDR3 sequences, roughly 8.9% of which appear only once. Indicated time point: pre-sensitization, week 0. Treatment noted: therapeutic diphenylcyclopropenone sensitization with weekly scalp DPC. Study-level points and caveats: Clustering by CDR3 similarity yielded significantly more large clusters from expanded TCRs than controls.

This rearrangement joins TRBV4-2 to TRBJ2-7; weak D call: TRBD2 (6 bases). The TCR sequence derives from a woman aged 40 to 50 with alopecia areata. Some clones in this sample may be carry-over from other donors' samples. The sample here was whole blood, taken in connection with sensitization to the hapten diphenylcyclopropenone (DPC). The CDR3 DNA sequence: TGTGCCAGCAGCCAAGGCGGGACGGACGAGCAGTACTTC. Translated: CASSQGGTDEQYF.